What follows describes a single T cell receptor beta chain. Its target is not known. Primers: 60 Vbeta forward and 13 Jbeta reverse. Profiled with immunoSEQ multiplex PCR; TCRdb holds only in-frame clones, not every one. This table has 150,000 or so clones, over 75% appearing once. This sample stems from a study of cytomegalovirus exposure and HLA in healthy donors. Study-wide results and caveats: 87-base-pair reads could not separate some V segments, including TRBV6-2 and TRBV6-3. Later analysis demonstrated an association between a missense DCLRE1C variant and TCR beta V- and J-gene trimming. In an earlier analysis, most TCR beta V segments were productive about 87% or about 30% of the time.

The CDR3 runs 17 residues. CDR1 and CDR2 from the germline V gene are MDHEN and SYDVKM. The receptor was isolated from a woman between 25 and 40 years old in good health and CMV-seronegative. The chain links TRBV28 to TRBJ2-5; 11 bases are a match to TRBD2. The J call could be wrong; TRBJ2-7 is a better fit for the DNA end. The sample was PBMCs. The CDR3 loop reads CASSGIGLAGYTYEQYF. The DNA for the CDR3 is TGTGCCAGCAGTGGGATTGGACTAGCGGGTTACACCTACGAGCAGTACTTC.